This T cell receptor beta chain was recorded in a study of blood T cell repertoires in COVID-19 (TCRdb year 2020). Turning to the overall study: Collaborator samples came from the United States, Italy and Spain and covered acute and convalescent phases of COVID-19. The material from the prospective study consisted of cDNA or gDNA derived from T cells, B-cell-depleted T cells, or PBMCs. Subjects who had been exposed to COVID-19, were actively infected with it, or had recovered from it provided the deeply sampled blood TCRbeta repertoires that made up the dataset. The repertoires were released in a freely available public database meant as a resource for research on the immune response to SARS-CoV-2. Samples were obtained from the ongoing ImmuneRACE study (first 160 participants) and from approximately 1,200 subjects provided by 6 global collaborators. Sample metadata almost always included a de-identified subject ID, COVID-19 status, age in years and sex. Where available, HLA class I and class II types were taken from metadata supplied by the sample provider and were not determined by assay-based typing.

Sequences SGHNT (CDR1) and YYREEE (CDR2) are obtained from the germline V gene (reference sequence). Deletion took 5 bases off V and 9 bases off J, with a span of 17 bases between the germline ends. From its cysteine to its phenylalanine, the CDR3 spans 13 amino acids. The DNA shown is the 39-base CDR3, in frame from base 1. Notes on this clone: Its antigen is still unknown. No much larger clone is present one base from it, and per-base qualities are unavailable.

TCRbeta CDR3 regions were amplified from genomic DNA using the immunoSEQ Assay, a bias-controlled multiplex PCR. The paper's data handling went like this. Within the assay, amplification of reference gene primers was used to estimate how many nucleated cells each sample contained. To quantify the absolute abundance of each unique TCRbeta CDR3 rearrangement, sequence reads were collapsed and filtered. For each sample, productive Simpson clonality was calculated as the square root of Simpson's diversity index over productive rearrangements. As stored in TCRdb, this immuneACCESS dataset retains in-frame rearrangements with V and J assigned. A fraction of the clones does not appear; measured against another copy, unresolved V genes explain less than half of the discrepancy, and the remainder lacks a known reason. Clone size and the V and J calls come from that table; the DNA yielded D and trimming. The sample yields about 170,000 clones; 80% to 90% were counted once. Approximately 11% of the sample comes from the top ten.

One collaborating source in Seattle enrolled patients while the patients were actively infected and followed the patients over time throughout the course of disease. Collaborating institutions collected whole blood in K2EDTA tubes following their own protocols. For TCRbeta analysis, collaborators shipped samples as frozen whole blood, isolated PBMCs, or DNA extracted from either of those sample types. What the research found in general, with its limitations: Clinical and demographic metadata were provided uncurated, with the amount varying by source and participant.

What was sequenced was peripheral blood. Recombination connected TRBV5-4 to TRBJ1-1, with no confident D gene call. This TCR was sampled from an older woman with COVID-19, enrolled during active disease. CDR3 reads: CASRSLREVQAFF. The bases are TGTGCCAGCAGGTCCCTGAGGGAAGTACAAGCTTTCTTT.